This T cell receptor beta chain was documented in a study of graft-versus-host responses after intestinal transplantation. General observations from the study: Ileal or blood samples showed some GvH clones first, and such clones were also found in recipient marrow.

TCRdb's table, derived via immunoSEQ multiplex PCR, lists solely in-frame clones and lacks some. The sample includes 95,000 to 110,000 clones, roughly 87% seen only once; the top ten take roughly 1%. For this clone: Its antigen is still unknown.

Germline CDR1 SGDLS, CDR2 YYNGEE. The germline V and J ends were trimmed by 3 bases and 1 base, with 11 bases remaining between them. The CDR3 covers 15 residues. This clonotype was sampled from a human donor who received an intestinal transplant. The chain has TRBV9 and TRBJ2-1; perhaps TRBD2 as D (6 bases). Source: unstimulated CD4+ T cells sorted from spleen or lymph node cells, taken before intestinal transplant. The CDR3 here is CASSAGLESYNEQFF. CDR3 nucleotides: TGTGCCAGCAGCGCGGGACTTGAATCCTACAATGAGCAGTTCTTC.